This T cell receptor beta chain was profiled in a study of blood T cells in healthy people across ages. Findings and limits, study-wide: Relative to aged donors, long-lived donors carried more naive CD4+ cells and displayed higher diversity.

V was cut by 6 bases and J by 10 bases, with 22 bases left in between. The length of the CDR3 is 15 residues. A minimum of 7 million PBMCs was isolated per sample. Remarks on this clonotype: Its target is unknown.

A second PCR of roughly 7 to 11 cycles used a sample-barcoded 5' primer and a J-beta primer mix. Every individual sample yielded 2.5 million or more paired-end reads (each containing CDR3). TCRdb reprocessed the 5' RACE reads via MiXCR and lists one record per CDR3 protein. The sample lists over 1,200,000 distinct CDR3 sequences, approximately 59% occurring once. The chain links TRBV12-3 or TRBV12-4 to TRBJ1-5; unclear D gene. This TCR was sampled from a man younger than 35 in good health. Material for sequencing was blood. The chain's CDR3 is CASSPGRTSLSPQHF. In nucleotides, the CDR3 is TGTGCCAGCAGCCCCGGACGAACTTCCCTCTCTCCCCAGCATTTT.